The 26 T cell receptor beta chains presented below share a single source sample, sequenced in a study of CD8+ T cells in alopecia areata. As the sequencing template, cDNA was produced by extracting RNA and reverse transcribing it. Only in-frame clones appear in the TCRdb table, and some are missing; sequencing was by immunoSEQ multiplex PCR. The sample holds about 40,000 clones, about nine tenths seen once. The sample's treatment: oral pan-JAK inhibitor, 5-10 mg twice daily. The input for sequencing was CD8+ T cells sorted from blood, taken at week 24, from a patient treated with tofacitinib. The receptors originated from a human donor with alopecia areata.

This clone was counted a single time. The chain links TRBV7-6 to TRBJ2-7, with TRBD2 identical over 8 bases. Germline lookup yields CDR1 SGHVS and CDR2 FNYEAQ. The J segment lost 8 bases and the V segment lost 5 bases, leaving 11 bases of the junction unmatched. The length of the CDR3 is 14 residues. DNA for the CDR3: TGTGCCAGCAGCCTCGATGTTAGCGGGGTACAGCAGTACTTC. It specifies CASSLDVSGVQQYF.

The V gene is TRBV13, the J gene TRBJ2-3, with no clear D. The CDR3 is 14 amino acids. The germline gives CDR1 PRHDT, CDR2 FYEKMQ (reference sequence). With 10 bases removed from V and 6 bases from J, the gap between germline ends came to 20 bases. CDR3 in amino acids: CATRLQLNVDTQYF. In DNA form, the CDR3 reads TGTGCCACCCGGCTACAACTCAATGTGGATACGCAGTATTTT.

V and J are TRBV19 and TRBJ2-7; possible D gene TRBD2, 6 bases. V lost 3 bases and J 5 bases, leaving 11 bases between the germline ends. Germline V gene lookup returns CDR1 LNHDA and CDR2 SQIVND (reference sequence). The CDR3 runs 13 residues. Here the CDR3 DNA reads TGTGCCAGTAGTATTTTCGGGGGTCACGAGCAGTACTTC. Its protein is CASSIFGGHEQYF.

The CDR3: CASSLVLAGGLFTDTQYF. CDR3 nucleotides: TGTGCCAGCAGTTTAGTCCTAGCGGGGGGGTTGTTCACAGATACGCAGTATTTT. The V and J genes are TRBV27 and TRBJ2-3; TRBD2 matches 12 bases. CDR1 is MNHEY, CDR2 SMNVEV, per germline (reference sequence). Losses at the gene ends were 2 bases for V and 2 bases for J; bases not matched to a gene: 8. CDR3 length: 18 amino acids.

The chain carries TRBV30 and TRBJ2-2; D is undetermined. The V gene lost 0 bases and the J gene lost 4 bases, with 9 bases spanning the gap. Germline CDR1 and CDR2: GTSNPN and SVGIG (reference sequence). This CDR3 has 14 residues. CDR3 bases: TGTGCCTGGAGTGTCCGGGCGAGCACCGGGGAGCTGTTTTTT. It is translated as CAWSVRASTGELFF.

This clone is labeled medium-sized. The chain couples TRBV6-1 to TRBJ2-7; D gene uncertain. Germline V gene lookup returns CDR1 MNHNS and CDR2 SASEGT. The CDR3 runs 15 residues. Trimming removed 1 base from V and 0 bases from J, with 10 bases in between. The CDR3 loop is CASSEGDTSSYEQYF. The CDR3 DNA sequence: TGTGCCAGCAGTGAAGGAGACACCAGCTCCTACGAGCAGTACTTC.

The chain recombines TRBV29-1 with TRBJ2-7; D may be TRBD1 (6 bases). From germline, CDR1 is SQVTM and CDR2 ANQGSEA. The V end was cut by 4 bases, the J end by 5 bases, with 12 bases between. This CDR3 has 12 residues. The CDR3 DNA reads as TGCAGCGTTGGAACAGGGAGAGACGAGCAGTACTTC. Translated, it gives CSVGTGRDEQYF.

The chain couples TRBV30 to TRBJ2-3; maybe TRBD2 (6 bases). Per the germline V gene, CDR1 is GTSNPN and CDR2 is SVGIG (reference sequence). V shed 0 bases and J shed 5 bases, with 18 bases lying between them. CDR3 size: 16 residues. The CDR3 DNA is TGTGCCTGGAGTGTTGGACTACTGGCGCTGGGAGATACGCAGTATTTT. Its translation is CAWSVGLLALGDTQYF. Looking up the rest from reference TRBV30 and TRBJ2-3 gives the full variable domain: SQTIHQWPATLVQPVGSPLSLECTVEGTSNPNLYWYRQAAGRGLQLLFYSVGIGQISSEVPQNLSASRPQDRQFILSSKKLLLSDSGFYLCAWSVGLLALGDTQYFGPGTRLTVL.

The chain links TRBV2 to TRBJ2-5; 9 nucleotides agree with TRBD1. The length of the CDR3 is 13 residues. V dropped 7 bases and J dropped 2; count of bases not matched to a gene: 2. Germline CDR1 SNHLY, CDR2 FYNNEI. The CDR3 loop reads CASIGQGQETQYF. Written as DNA, the CDR3 is TGTGCCAGCATCGGACAGGGGCAAGAGACCCAGTACTTC. The variable domain in full, completed from reference TRBV2 and TRBJ2-5, reads EPEVTQTPSHQVTQMGQEVILRCVPISNHLYFYWYRQILGQKVEFLVSFYNNEISEKSEIFDDQFSVERPDGSNFTLKIRSTKLEDSAMYFCASIGQGQETQYFGPGTRLLVL.

This sequence joins TRBV6-1 and TRBJ2-7, with TRBD2 matching over 7 bases. Germline CDR1 and CDR2: MNHNS and SASEGT. The CDR3 has 14 amino acids. The V segment lost 0 bases and the J segment 6 bases; nucleotides outside the gene matches: 5. DNA for the CDR3: TGTGCCAGCAGTGAAGCAGGGGACTATAGCGAGCAGTACTTC. Translated, it gives CASSEAGDYSEQYF.

The V call is TRBV28, the J call TRBJ2-1; TRBD2 matches at 12 bases. Germline lookup yields CDR1 MDHEN and CDR2 SYDVKM. J lost 5 bases, V lost 7 bases, and 6 bases had no gene match. This CDR3 is built from 15 residues. The CDR3 spells CASTVLAGGHNEQFF. The DNA of the CDR3 is TGTGCCAGCACTGTACTAGCGGGGGGCCACAATGAGCAGTTCTTC.

The rearrangement uses TRBV7-9 and TRBJ2-2, with no clear D. CDR1 and CDR2 from the germline V gene are SEHNR and FQNEAQ (reference sequence). V was trimmed by 5 bases and J by 5 bases, leaving 9 bases between them. This CDR3 is 13 amino acids long. The CDR3 region has the DNA TGTGCCAGCAGCCCCTACATTACCGGGGAGCTGTTTTTT. Encoded protein: CASSPYITGELFF. Supplemented by reference TRBV7-9 and TRBJ2-2, the full variable domain reads DTGVSQNPRHKITKRGQNVTFRCDPISEHNRLYWYRQTLGQGPEFLTYFQNEAQLEKSRLLSDRFSAERPKGSFSTLEIQRTEQGDSAMYLCASSPYITGELFFGEGSRLTVL.

The chain couples TRBV4-1 to TRBJ2-5, with TRBD1 matching over 7 bases. With V trimmed by 2 bases and J by 2 bases, 5 bases remained unmatched. Germline V gene sequence: CDR1 MGHRA, CDR2 YSYEKL. The CDR3 extends over 15 amino acids. This CDR3 is CASSQIGTVQETQYF. CDR3 coding DNA: TGCGCCAGCAGCCAAATTGGGACAGTTCAAGAGACCCAGTACTTC.

The chain combines TRBV6-1 with TRBJ2-7; D remains ambiguous. Germline CDR1 reads MNHNS; CDR2 reads SASEGT. Trimming stripped 3 bases from V and 3 bases from J, with 6 bases between. The CDR3 extends over 12 amino acids. Written as DNA, the CDR3 is TGTGCCAGCAGTGAGGCCGACTACGAGCAGTACTTC. Encoded protein: CASSEADYEQYF.

Here the CDR3 DNA reads TGTGCCAGCTCACCAAAAGAAGGACAGGTCAACTACAATGAGCAGTTCTTC. It is translated as CASSPKEGQVNYNEQFF. The V call is TRBV18, the J call TRBJ2-1; 7 positions agree with TRBD1. The germline V gene has CDR1 KGHSH and CDR2 LQKENI. Trimming removed 2 bases from V and 3 bases from J; junction bases left unmatched: 10. CDR3 length: 17 residues.

This chain connects TRBV4-1 to TRBJ2-1, with D unresolved. Germline-derived CDR1 and CDR2 are MGHRA and YSYEKL. V was cut by 6 bases and J by 2 bases, with 17 bases left in between. The CDR3 loop spans 16 amino acids. CDR3 residues: CASRLQMVAAYNEQFF. The CDR3 bases are TGCGCCAGCAGACTTCAGATGGTGGCCGCCTACAATGAGCAGTTCTTC.

This chain links TRBV30 with TRBJ2-1; 11 bases are shared with TRBD1. The CDR3 runs 18 residues. J gave up 8 bases and V 1 base, and 16 bases lay outside the gene matches. Germline-derived CDR1 and CDR2 are GTSNPN and SVGIG (reference sequence). The CDR3 DNA follows: TGTGCCTGGAGTGACTACATCGGGACAGGGGGAAGCCGGCATGAGCAGTTCTTC. Protein sequence: CAWSDYIGTGGSRHEQFF.

The gene calls are TRBV6-1 and TRBJ2-3; perhaps TRBD1 as D (5 bases). V lost 0 bases and J lost 11, with 6 bases in between. This CDR3 is 11 amino acids long. Germline CDR1 reads MNHNS; CDR2 reads SASEGT. In DNA form, the CDR3 reads TGTGCCAGCAGTGAAGCGCAGGGGCAGTATTTT. Translation: CASSEAQGQYF.

This clone was seen only once. The V and J genes are TRBV7-9 and TRBJ2-5; unclear D gene. Germline CDR1 and CDR2: SEHNR and FQNEAQ (reference sequence). There are 13 residues in the CDR3. V gave up 0 bases and J gave up 8 bases, with 10 bases separating them. The CDR3 is CASSLASLDTQYF. DNA for the CDR3: TGTGCCAGCAGCTTAGCTTCACTGGACACCCAGTACTTC.

About this clone itself: One end of the junction is discordant with germline, which a read error may explain. J is TRBJ2-5 and V is TRBV7-7; 8 bases line up with TRBD1. Per the germline V gene, CDR1 is SSHAT and CDR2 is FNYEAQ (reference sequence). The CDR3 is made up of 15 amino acids. As DNA, the CDR3 is TGTGCTAGCAGCCAAGGACAGGGCGGTCGGGAGACCCAGTACTTC. This translates into CASSQGQGGRETQYF.

The chain has TRBV7-9 and TRBJ2-3; 10 bases map to TRBD1. This CDR3 region has 16 residues. V lost 1 base to trimming and J lost 3 bases; unmatched junction nucleotides: 4. Germline assignment: CDR1 SEHNR and CDR2 FQNEAQ (reference sequence). The CDR3 loop reads CASSLGMDRGTDTQYF. The CDR3 nucleotides read TGTGCCAGCAGCTTAGGCATGGACAGGGGGACAGATACGCAGTATTTT.

The J gene is TRBJ2-3, the V gene TRBV7-6; possibly TRBD1 for D (7 bases). Germline V gene data show CDR1 as SGHVS and CDR2 as FNYEAQ. The CDR3 covers 14 residues. Trimming removed 7 bases from V and 4 bases from J, with 15 bases in between. CDR3: CASTYQGGADTQYF. In DNA form, the CDR3 reads TGTGCCAGCACCTATCAGGGGGGAGCAGATACGCAGTATTTT.

This clone was counted a single time. The chain uses TRBV27 and TRBJ2-7; D ambiguous. The CDR3 loop spans 13 amino acids. From germline, CDR1 is MNHEY and CDR2 SMNVEV (reference sequence). V was pared by 5 bases and J by 5 bases, with 13 bases between. This CDR3 reads CASSPALLHEQYF. For the CDR3, the DNA is TGTGCCAGCAGTCCCGCGTTGCTCCACGAGCAGTACTTC.

The rearrangement links TRBV5-1 to TRBJ2-5; D unresolved. Germline V gene data show CDR1 as SGHRS and CDR2 as YFSETQ. V was pared by 0 bases and J by 1 base, with 7 bases between. The CDR3 is 14 residues long. CDR3: CASSLGVAQETQYF. The CDR3 nucleotides are TGCGCCAGCAGCTTGGGGGTAGCCCAAGAGACCCAGTACTTC. The full variable domain, in which reference TRBV5-1 and TRBJ2-5 provide the parts outside the CDR3, is KAGVTQTPRYLIKTRGQQVTLSCSPISGHRSVSWYQQTPGQGLQFLFEYFSETQRNKGNFPGRFSGRQFSNSRSEMNVSTLELGDSALYLCASSLGVAQETQYFGPGTRLLVL.

As to this clone: The DNA is left out, because the CDR3 cannot be placed on it with certainty; the CDR3 is given as TCRdb lists it. J is TRBJ1-1 and V is TRBV9. The germline V gene encodes CDR1 SGDLS and CDR2 YYNGEE. The CDR3 region is 16 residues in length, termini included. The CDR3 protein is CASSVAFGEGGSEAFF.

This chain links TRBV2 with TRBJ2-7; 8 bases fit TRBD1. The CDR3 covers 13 residues. In germline, CDR1 is SNHLY, CDR2 FYNNEI. The V gene end was trimmed by 10 bases and the J gene end by 3 bases; junction bases not matched to a gene: 8. The CDR3 region has the DNA TGTGCCACCGGGACAGGCCCTCTCTACGAGCAGTACTTC. Its translation is CATGTGPLYEQYF.